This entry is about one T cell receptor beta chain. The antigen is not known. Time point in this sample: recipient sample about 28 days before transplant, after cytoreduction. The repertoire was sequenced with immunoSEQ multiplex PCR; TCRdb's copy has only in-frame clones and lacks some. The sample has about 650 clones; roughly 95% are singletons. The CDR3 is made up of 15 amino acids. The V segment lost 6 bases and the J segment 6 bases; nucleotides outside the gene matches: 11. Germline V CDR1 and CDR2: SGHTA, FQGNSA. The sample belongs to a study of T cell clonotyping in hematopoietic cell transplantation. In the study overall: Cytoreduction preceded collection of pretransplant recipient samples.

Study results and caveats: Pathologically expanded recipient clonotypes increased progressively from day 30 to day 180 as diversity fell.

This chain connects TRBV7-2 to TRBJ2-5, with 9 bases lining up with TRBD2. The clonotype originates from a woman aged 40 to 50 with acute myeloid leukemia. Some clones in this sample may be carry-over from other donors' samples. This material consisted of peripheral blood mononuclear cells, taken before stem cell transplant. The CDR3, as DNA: TGTGCCAGCAGTATTAGCGGGGGAGAACAAAAGACCCAGTACTTC. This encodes CASSISGGEQKTQYF.